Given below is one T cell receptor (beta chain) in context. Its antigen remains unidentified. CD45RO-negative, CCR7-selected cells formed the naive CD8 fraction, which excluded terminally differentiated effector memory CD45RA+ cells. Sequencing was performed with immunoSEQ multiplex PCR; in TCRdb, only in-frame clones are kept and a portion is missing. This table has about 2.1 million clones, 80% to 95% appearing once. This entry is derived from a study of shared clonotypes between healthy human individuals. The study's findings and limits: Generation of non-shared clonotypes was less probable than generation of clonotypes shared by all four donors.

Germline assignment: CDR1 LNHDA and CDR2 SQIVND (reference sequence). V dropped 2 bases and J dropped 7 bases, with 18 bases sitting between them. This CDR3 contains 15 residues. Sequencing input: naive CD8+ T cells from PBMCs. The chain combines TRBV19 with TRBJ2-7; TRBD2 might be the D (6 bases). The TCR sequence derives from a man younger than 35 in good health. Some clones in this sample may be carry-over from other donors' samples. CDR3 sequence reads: CASSILRGAPTEQYF. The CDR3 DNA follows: TGTGCCAGTAGTATATTGCGGGGCGCTCCTACAGAGCAGTACTTC.